A selection of T cell receptor beta chains follows, all from one sample in a study of blood T cell repertoires in COVID-19. Data came from immunoSEQ multiplex PCR; TCRdb stores just in-frame clones and leaves some out. The table includes roughly 240,000 clones, around 86% detected once. Sequenced sample: peripheral blood. The receptors come from a woman aged 60-75 years who had recovered from COVID-19. Both conserved end residues are part of each CDR3. A D gene is named only where the DNA matches it firmly. Rows may omit the clone size; those that give it use once, few, many or a size class.

TGTGCCAGCAGTTACTCAGGCGGGAGATCCTACGAGCAGTACTTC CASSYSGGRSYEQYF TRBD2 TRBJ2-7 TRBV6-5 .
TGCGCCAGCAGCTGGGACAGGGGATCCCCCTTCGAGCAGTACTTC CASSWDRGSPFEQYF TRBD1 TRBJ2-7 TRBV5-1 .
TGTGCCAGCAGTGAAGTAAGGACAGGGGGCGGCTACACCTTC CASSEVRTGGGYTF TRBD1 TRBJ1-2 TRBV6-1 .
TGTGCCAGCAGCCAGCCGGGGACGGAGGGTCCCACCGGGGAGCTGTTTTTT CASSQPGTEGPTGELFF . TRBJ2-2 TRBV4-2 .
TGCGCCAGCAGCCCAGAGATCGGAGAAAACACCATATATTTT CASSPEIGENTIYF . TRBJ1-3 TRBV4-1 .
TGTGCCAGCAGTCTAGGACAGGGGGCGTACACCGGGGAGCTGTTTTTT CASSLGQGAYTGELFF TRBD1 TRBJ2-2 TRBV28 once
TGTGCCAGCTCACCAACGAAGGGACAGGGGAACTATGGCTACACCTTC CASSPTKGQGNYGYTF TRBD1 TRBJ1-2 TRBV18 .
TGTGCCAGCTCACCCAACCAGGGGGCTGAAGAGACCCAGTACTTC CASSPNQGAEETQYF TRBD1 TRBJ2-5 TRBV18 .
TGCAGCATTTTGAGGGGGACGCGGGAGCTGTTTTTT CSILRGTRELFF . TRBJ2-2 TRBV29-1 .
TGTGCCAGCAGATATAATACAGGATCGACCTCCTACGAGCAGTACTTC CASRYNTGSTSYEQYF . TRBJ2-7 TRBV5-4 .
TGTGCCAGCAGTGGACTCTCCGACCGATTCAGCACCGGGGAGCTGTTTTTT CASSGLSDRFSTGELFF . TRBJ2-2 TRBV2 .
TGTGCCAGCAGTTATAGCGGGGGGCTCCACAATGAGCAGTTCTTC CASSYSGGLHNEQFF TRBD2 TRBJ2-1 TRBV7-3 .
TGCGCCAGCAGCCCCCGGGACAGGGCAGTTCTGACCCTCTCTGGGGCCAACGTCCTGACTTTC CASSPRDRAVLTLSGANVLTF TRBD1 TRBJ2-6 TRBV4-1 .
TGCGCCAGCAGCCCTAACAGGGGAATGAACACTGAAGCTTTCTTT CASSPNRGMNTEAFF TRBD1 TRBJ1-1 TRBV4-1 .
TGTGGGACTAGCGGAGATTATGGGGAGCTGTTTTTT CGTSGDYGELFF TRBD2 TRBJ2-2 TRBV11-2 .
TGCGCCAGCAGCTTGGTTCGGGACGAGCAGTACTTC CASSLVRDEQYF . TRBJ2-7 TRBV5-1 .
TGTGCCAGCATCCCGACAGGGCGGGGAAATTCACCCCTCCACTTT CASIPTGRGNSPLHF TRBD1 TRBJ1-6 TRBV2 few
TGCAGCGTTGGTGGGGGGTACACCTACAATGAGCAGTTCTTC CSVGGGYTYNEQFF . TRBJ2-1 TRBV29-1 .
TGTGCCAGCAGTTTACATGCAGGGCTCACAGATACGCAGTATTTT CASSLHAGLTDTQYF . TRBJ2-3 TRBV7-3 many
TGCGCCAGCAGCCTGGCGGGCGGGACCGGGGAGCTGTTTTTT CASSLAGGTGELFF . TRBJ2-2 TRBV4-3 .
TGTGCCAGCAGCCTGGGGACTAGCGGGAGGGGCTACGAGCAGTACTTC CASSLGTSGRGYEQYF TRBD2 TRBJ2-7 TRBV11-1 .
TGTGCCAGCAGTTACTCCGGCCAGGGCCGCGGCTATGGCTACACCTTC CASSYSGQGRGYGYTF . TRBJ1-2 TRBV6-5 .
TGTGCCAGCAGTACCCGGACAGGGCAGGACGAGCAGTACTTC CASSTRTGQDEQYF TRBD1 TRBJ2-7 TRBV27 .
TGTGCCACCAGTGACCCCCTAGCAGATACGCAGTATTTT CATSDPLADTQYF . TRBJ2-3 TRBV24-1 few
TGTGCCAGCAGTTTATGGTCTAGCGGGGGGGCCGGGAACACCGGGGAGCTGTTTTTT CASSLWSSGGAGNTGELFF TRBD2 TRBJ2-2 TRBV27 .
TGTGCCAGCAGAGAGACAGTAACCTCTAGCACAGATACGCAGTATTTT CASRETVTSSTDTQYF . TRBJ2-3 TRBV2 .
TGTGCCAGCAGCCAAGTTCTTACCAGCGGTAATGAGCAGTTCTTC CASSQVLTSGNEQFF . TRBJ2-1 TRBV4-2 once
TGCGCCAGCAGCTTACAGGGGACTAATGAAAAACTGTTTTTT CASSLQGTNEKLFF TRBD1 TRBJ1-4 TRBV5-1 .
TGTGCCAGCAGACACGGGACAGGCTATGGCTACACCTTC CASRHGTGYGYTF TRBD1 TRBJ1-2 TRBV27 .